The clone carrying this T cell receptor beta chain was seen at least ten times. Its target is unknown. Libraries of TCR beta came from iRepertoire HTBI primers plus Arm-PCR of CDR3 regions. TCRdb re-called the multiplex PCR reads with MiXCR, one entry per CDR3 protein. The sample consists of under 300,000 distinct CDR3 sequences, 15% to 20% of them appearing once. This entry belongs to a study of regulatory T cells in long-lasting Graves disease. Study-level findings and limits: The analysis examined peripheral blood only and excluded thyroid tissue. Less diverse TCR repertoires were seen in persistent Graves' patients than in newly diagnosed ones. Patients with persistent disease showed a bias toward TRBV28, TRBJ1-2 and TRBJ2-5.

Time point of the sample: newly diagnosed GD, antithyroid drugs for less than 3 months. TCR sequences were obtained from RNA taken from PBMCs. From an endocrinology department in Xi'an, China, came the patients. The CDR3 is 17 residues long. CDR1 and CDR2 from the germline V gene are KGHDR and SFDVKD. The ends lost 5 bases at V and 4 bases at J; junction bases unmatched: 11. The V and J genes are TRBV24-1 and TRBJ2-3, with TRBD2 matching over 10 bases. The clonotype was recovered from a female donor with Graves disease. The source material was peripheral blood mononuclear cells (PBMCs), sampled at new diagnosis, from a patient treated with antithyroid drugs. CDR3 region: CATSAQHLAGVPDTQYF. The DNA of the CDR3 is TGTGCCACCAGTGCCCAACACCTAGCGGGAGTACCAGATACGCAGTATTTT.